The 31 T cell receptor beta chains below were found in one sample sequenced in a study of human T cells and chemical hapten exposure. Time point here: pre-sensitization, week 0. Sample treatment: therapeutic diphenylcyclopropenone sensitization with weekly scalp DPC. TCRdb fed the RACE reads into MiXCR, producing one record per CDR3 protein. The sample carries 35,000 to 50,000 distinct CDR3 sequences, roughly a tenth recorded once. Sample: whole blood, taken in connection with sensitization to the hapten diphenylcyclopropenone (DPC). The origin of the receptors is a man aged 25-40 years with alopecia areata. Some clones in this sample may be carry-over from other donors' samples.

The chain has TRBV10-3 and TRBJ2-5; D gene uncertain. Germline CDR1 ENHRY, CDR2 SYGVKD. The CDR3 extends over 14 amino acids. Trimming cost V 6 bases and J 0 bases, with 11 bases left between them. CDR3 coding DNA: TGTGCCATCAGAAGGTCCCTGGACCAAGAGACCCAGTACTTC. Translating gives CAIRRSLDQETQYF.

This clonotype has just a few counts. V gene TRBV3-1 combines with J gene TRBJ1-2; 8 nucleotides align to TRBD1. From germline, CDR1 is LGHDT and CDR2 YNNKEL (reference sequence). CDR3 size: 16 residues. V was pared by 2 bases and J by 6 bases, with 11 bases of the junction left unmatched. CDR3 amino acids: CASSQKGTGPFHGYTF. DNA of the CDR3: TGTGCCAGCAGCCAAAAGGGGACAGGTCCGTTTCATGGCTACACCTTC.

The chain has TRBV25-1 and TRBJ2-4; maybe TRBD1 (6 bases). Trimming shortened V by 2 bases and J by 5 bases, and 7 bases separated the two germline ends. Germline CDR1 reads MGHDK; CDR2 reads SYGVNS. This CDR3 has 13 residues. The CDR3 protein is CASSEGGENIQYF. CDR3 DNA: TGTGCCAGCAGTGAAGGGGGCGAAAACATTCAGTACTTC.

This clonotype was observed at least ten times. The chain recombines TRBV20-1 with TRBJ1-2, with unresolved D. CDR3 length: 14 residues. Trimming cost V 6 bases and J 4 bases, with 18 bases left between them. CDR1 and CDR2 from the germline V gene are DFQATT and SNEGSKA (reference sequence). The chain's CDR3 is CSAKSRASSYGYTF. CDR3 DNA sequence: TGCAGTGCGAAATCTCGGGCCTCATCCTATGGCTACACCTTC.

This clonotype has ten or more counts. V gene TRBV5-4 combines with J gene TRBJ2-7, with D hard to call. Between the trimmed V and J ends, which lost 10 bases and 1 base, there was a span of 15 bases. CDR3 length: 13 residues. CDR1 is SGHNT and CDR2 is YYREEE in the germline V gene (reference sequence). The DNA of the CDR3 is TGTGCCCTCGGCAGCGTTTCATCCTACGAGCAGTACTTC. Its protein product is CALGSVSSYEQYF.

This clonotype was counted only a few times. The genes are TRBV5-4 and TRBJ2-7, with a tentative D call TRBD1 (9 bases). The CDR3 is 19 residues long. Germline values: CDR1 SGHNT, CDR2 YYREEE (reference sequence). V was pared by 3 bases and J by 6 bases, with 31 bases between. Here the CDR3 reads CASSSGTGSLPGLGAEQYV. For the CDR3, the DNA is TGTGCCAGCAGCTCCGGGACAGGGTCGTTGCCGGGACTAGGGGCCGAGCAGTACGTC.

This clonotype occurred many times. The rearrangement joins TRBV11-3 to TRBJ2-1, with D perhaps matching TRBD1 (6 bases). CDR3 length: 15 residues. The V end was cut by 4 bases, the J end by 4 bases, with 14 bases between. CDR1 and CDR2 (germline): SGHNT, YENEEA. CDR3 bases: TGTGCCAGCAGCTCCCACTCCGGACAGTACAATGAGCAGTTCTTC. Translation gives CASSSHSGQYNEQFF.

V gene TRBV20-1 combines with J gene TRBJ2-3; the D is unclear. This CDR3 comprises 12 residues. Germline V gene sequence: CDR1 DFQATT, CDR2 SNEGSKA (reference sequence). V was pared by 5 bases and J by 2 bases, with 8 bases between. The CDR3 loop reads CSAPTHTDTQYF. The DNA of the CDR3 is TGCAGTGCTCCCACACACACAGATACGCAGTATTTT.

The chain combines TRBV4-1 with TRBJ1-6; D is ambiguous. The CDR3 consists of 16 residues. The V and J ends lost 0 bases and 3 bases respectively, with 9 bases between them. CDR1 and CDR2 (germline): MGHRA, YSYEKL. In DNA, the CDR3 is TGCGCCAGCAGCCAAGAGACGGCAAGCTATAATTCACCCCTCCACTTT. This sequence encodes CASSQETASYNSPLHF.

This clonotype was recorded many times. The gene calls are TRBV6-1 and TRBJ1-2; TRBD1 might be the D (6 bases). V was pared by 1 base and J by 2 bases, with 11 bases between. The CDR3 extends over 15 amino acids. Germline CDR1 and CDR2: MNHNS and SASEGT. The CDR3 bases are TGTGCCAGCAGTGAAGACTGGGACATCAACTATGGCTACACCTTC. This translates into CASSEDWDINYGYTF.

This clonotype was observed at least ten times. This chain joins TRBV6-2 or TRBV6-3 and TRBJ2-2, with TRBD2 matching over 10 bases. This CDR3 region has 18 residues. V gave up 3 bases and J gave up 1 base; unmatched junction bases: 8. Germline lookup yields CDR1 MNHEY and CDR2 SVGEGT. CDR3 protein: CASSYFGLADWNTGELFF. CDR3 DNA: TGTGCCAGCAGTTATTTTGGACTAGCGGACTGGAACACCGGGGAGCTGTTTTTT.

The chain links TRBV6-5 to TRBJ2-1; D remains unclear. The CDR3 is 15 amino acids. Germline CDR1 MNHEY, CDR2 SVGAGI. The V end was cut by 0 bases, the J end by 3 bases, with 9 bases between. Written as DNA, the CDR3 is TGTGCCAGCAGTTACTCCGGCCAGCTCTACAATGAGCAGTTCTTC. Translating it yields CASSYSGQLYNEQFF.

V is TRBV10-3 and J is TRBJ2-7; TRBD2 agrees at 8 bases. Trimming cost V 2 bases and J 7 bases; bases outside gene matches: 4. Germline CDR1 is ENHRY and CDR2 is SYGVKD. The CDR3 spans 13 residues. DNA of the CDR3: TGTGCCATCAGTGAGCTAGCGGGCGGTGAGCAGTACGTC. It codes for CAISELAGGEQYV.

The chain joins TRBV12-3 or TRBV12-4 to TRBJ1-4, with unresolved D. The CDR3 is 14 amino acids. Trimming pared 2 bases from V and 2 bases from J, leaving 6 bases between. The CDR3 here is CASSLWGTNEKLFF. In DNA, the CDR3 is TGTGCCAGCAGTTTATGGGGTACTAATGAAAAACTGTTTTTT.

This clonotype has a handful of counts. DNA of the CDR3: TGTGCCAGCAGTCCCAGGACAGGGCGACCCGGGGAGCTGTTTTTT. Protein sequence: CASSPRTGRPGELFF. This chain uses TRBV28 with TRBJ2-2; TRBD1 matches 8 bases. This CDR3 is built from 15 residues. After removal of 5 bases from V and 6 bases from J, the junction contained 8 bases not matched to a gene. Germline CDR1 MDHEN, CDR2 SYDVKM. The full variable domain, rest sourced from reference TRBV28 and TRBJ2-2, is DVKVTQSSRYLVKRTGEKVFLECVQDMDHENMFWYRQDPGLGLRLIYFSYDVKMKEKGDIPEGYSVSREKKERFSLILESASTNQTSMYLCASSPRTGRPGELFFGEGSRLTVL.

The genes are TRBV20-1 and TRBJ2-3; 7 positions match TRBD1. Germline V gene data show CDR1 as DFQATT and CDR2 as SNEGSKA (reference sequence). V was pared by 3 bases and J by 6 bases, with 12 bases of the junction left unmatched. This CDR3 has 15 amino acids. The CDR3 nucleotides read TGCAGTGCTAGTGGAGGCTTCAGGGGGATTGATACGCAGTATTTT. It yields the protein CSASGGFRGIDTQYF.

This clonotype appeared many times. The rearrangement joins TRBV5-4 to TRBJ2-2; the match to TRBD1 covers 8 bases. V gave up 0 bases and J gave up 5 bases; unmatched junction bases: 9. CDR3 size: 17 residues. Germline lookup yields CDR1 SGHNT and CDR2 YYREEE (reference sequence). CDR3 in DNA: TGTGCCAGCAGCTTGGAGCTACGGACAGGGCGGACCGGGGAGCTGTTTTTT. It translates to CASSLELRTGRTGELFF.

V gene TRBV11-2 combines with J gene TRBJ2-3; TRBD2 matches at 14 bases. Germline CDR1 reads SGHAT; CDR2 reads FQNNGV. V was pared by 4 bases and J by 8 bases, with 5 bases of the junction left unmatched. This CDR3 is built from 15 residues. The CDR3: CASSSQGLAGVTQYF. Written as DNA, the CDR3 is TGTGCCAGCAGCTCCCAGGGACTAGCGGGGGTTACGCAGTATTTT.

This sequence joins TRBV15 and TRBJ2-2, with D hard to call. The CDR3 runs to 13 residues. The germline CDR1 and CDR2 sequences are LNHNV and YYDKDF (reference sequence). V was pared by 3 bases and J by 6 bases, with 8 bases between. CDR3 amino acids: CATSSRVPGELFF. CDR3 sequence (DNA): TGTGCCACCAGCAGTCGTGTTCCCGGGGAGCTGTTTTTT.

This clonotype counts as medium-sized (0.01 to 0.1%). This chain links TRBV27 with TRBJ1-2; 7 bases map to TRBD1. Germline assignment: CDR1 MNHEY and CDR2 SMNVEV (reference sequence). The CDR3 has 14 amino acids. V lost 2 bases to trimming and J lost 2 bases; unmatched junction nucleotides: 2. For the CDR3, the DNA is TGTGCCAGCAGTTTACAGGGGGGGAACTATGGCTACACCTTC. Translating it yields CASSLQGGNYGYTF.

This clonotype was recorded at least ten times. V is TRBV12-3 or TRBV12-4 and J is TRBJ2-7, with 10 bases matching TRBD2. The CDR3 is 12 residues long. After removal of 5 bases from V and 5 bases from J, the junction contained 0 bases not matched to a gene. The CDR3 nucleotides are TGTGCCAGCAGTGGGACTAGCGACGAGCAGTACGTC. Translation: CASSGTSDEQYV.

This clonotype was seen ten or more times. CDR3 bases: TGTGCCAGCAGGCCCCACTTGCAACTGACAACTAGCACAGATACGCAGTATTTT. Translation: CASRPHLQLTTSTDTQYF. The chain carries TRBV6-6 and TRBJ2-3; D unclear. Trimming removed 6 bases at V and 0 bases at J, with 22 bases between. This CDR3 contains 18 residues. The germline V gene has CDR1 MNHNY and CDR2 SVGAGI (reference sequence).

The chain recombines TRBV6-1 with TRBJ2-3; D call uncertain. Germline loops: CDR1 MNHNS, CDR2 SASEGT. Trimming cost V 8 bases and J 4 bases, with 7 bases left between them. The CDR3 covers 11 residues. The CDR3 sequence is CASGVADTQYF. CDR3 coding DNA: TGTGCCAGCGGGGTGGCAGATACGCAGTATTTT.

This clonotype was recorded at least ten times. The rearrangement uses TRBV5-1 and TRBJ1-4, with 7 nucleotides matching TRBD1. J was trimmed by 5 bases and V by 5 bases; bases with no gene match: 6. CDR3 length: 14 residues. From germline, CDR1 is SGHRS and CDR2 YFSETQ. This CDR3 reads CASSPGQMNEKLFF. In DNA form, the CDR3 reads TGCGCCAGCAGTCCGGGACAGATGAATGAAAAACTGTTTTTT.

This clonotype has a handful of counts. The chain couples TRBV5-6 to TRBJ2-7, with D possibly matching TRBD2 (6 bases). The CDR3 length is 15 residues. Trimming shortened V by 4 bases and J by 0 bases, and 14 bases separated the two germline ends. Germline V gene sequence: CDR1 SGHDT, CDR2 YYEEEE. CDR3 coding DNA: TGTGCCAGCAGCCGCGGGGCCAAGAGCTCCTACGAGCAGTACGTC. This gives the protein CASSRGAKSSYEQYV.

Many counts were recorded for this clonotype. The chain has TRBV20-1 and TRBJ2-5; D unresolved. Per the germline V gene, CDR1 is DFQATT and CDR2 is SNEGSKA (reference sequence). The CDR3 length is 12 residues. V shed 2 bases and J shed 2 bases, with 6 bases lying between them. Written as DNA, the CDR3 is TGCAGTGCTAGATACATACAAGAGACCCAGTACTTC. This gives the protein CSARYIQETQYF.

The gene calls are TRBV2 and TRBJ1-1; D gene unclear. Looked up from germline, CDR1 is SNHLY and CDR2 is FYNNEI. CDR3 length: 14 residues. Trimming left V 4 bases short and J 6 bases short, with 15 bases between. In nucleotides, the CDR3 is TGTGCCAGCAGTGGTCTTCGAGGAAACCCTGAAGCTTTCTTT. This sequence encodes CASSGLRGNPEAFF.

The rearrangement links TRBV11-2 to TRBJ1-4; D is uncertain. The V end lost 5 bases, the J end lost 0 bases, and 19 bases lay between the germline ends. The CDR3 length is 18 residues. The germline V gene has CDR1 SGHAT and CDR2 FQNNGV. CDR3: CASSRGLILTATNEKLFF. CDR3 nucleotides: TGTGCCAGCAGCCGAGGACTGATTTTGACCGCAACTAATGAAAAACTGTTTTTT.

This chain joins TRBV28 and TRBJ2-1; 9 nucleotides align to TRBD2. The CDR3 runs 13 residues. Unmatched junction bases numbered 5, after V lost 8 bases and J lost 6 bases. Germline CDR1 MDHEN, CDR2 SYDVKM. This chain's CDR3 is CASGTSLPNEQFF. CDR3 in DNA: TGTGCCAGCGGGACTAGCTTGCCCAATGAGCAGTTCTTC. The entire variable domain, with the rest obtained from reference TRBV28 and TRBJ2-1, is as follows: DVKVTQSSRYLVKRTGEKVFLECVQDMDHENMFWYRQDPGLGLRLIYFSYDVKMKEKGDIPEGYSVSREKKERFSLILESASTNQTSMYLCASGTSLPNEQFFGPGTRLTVL.

This clonotype was counted only a few times. The V gene is TRBV6-2 or TRBV6-3, the J gene TRBJ1-2, with D unclear. Trimming removed 7 bases at V and 3 bases at J, with 9 bases between. The CDR3 contains 12 residues. Germline CDR1 is MNHEY and CDR2 is SVGEGT. CDR3 nucleotides: TGTGCCAGCACCCGGACCGACTATGGCTACACCTTC. This gives the protein CASTRTDYGYTF.

This sequence joins TRBV18 and TRBJ1-5, with D uncertain. Trimming took 1 base from V and 2 from J, leaving 6 bases between them. CDR1 is KGHSH, CDR2 LQKENI, per germline. CDR3 length equals 14 residues. CDR3 sequence (DNA): TGTGCCAGCTCACCACGGGCGGGCAATCAGCCCCAGCATTTT. Its protein product is CASSPRAGNQPQHF.